Listed here are 30 T cell receptor beta chains from one sample, sequenced in a study of blood T cell repertoires in COVID-19. Here immunoSEQ multiplex PCR was the method, and the copy in TCRdb shows in-frame clones only, minus some. The data contain 100,000 to 150,000 clones, approximately 74% of them singletons. Sequencing used peripheral blood. These receptors were taken from a man aged 55 to 70 with acute or convalescent COVID-19.

This clone has a handful of counts. The V gene is TRBV7-9, the J gene TRBJ1-1; D is possibly TRBD1 (6 bases). This CDR3 contains 14 residues. Germline CDR1 reads SEHNR; CDR2 reads FQNEAQ (reference sequence). The V gene lost 2 bases and the J gene lost 3 bases, with 10 bases spanning the gap. CDR3 loop: CASSLNRVDTEAFF. The CDR3, as DNA: TGTGCCAGCAGCTTAAACAGGGTTGACACTGAAGCTTTCTTT. The full variable domain, with the rest looked up from reference TRBV7-9 and TRBJ1-1, is DTGVSQNPRHKITKRGQNVTFRCDPISEHNRLYWYRQTLGQGPEFLTYFQNEAQLEKSRLLSDRFSAERPKGSFSTLEIQRTEQGDSAMYLCASSLNRVDTEAFFGQGTRLTVV.

This clone has only a few counts. Here the CDR3 DNA reads TGCGCCAGCAGCCAAGCGGCATTCCCGGGGACTGAAGCTTTCTTT. As protein: CASSQAAFPGTEAFF. The chain is built from TRBV4-1 and TRBJ1-1; D remains unclear. Germline V gene sequence: CDR1 MGHRA, CDR2 YSYEKL. The V and J ends lost 1 base and 5 bases respectively, with 14 bases between them. This CDR3 contains 15 residues.

The chain links TRBV5-1 to TRBJ2-2; 7 bases align to TRBD2. V gave up 3 bases and J gave up 7 bases; unmatched junction bases: 15. In germline, CDR1 is SGHRS, CDR2 YFSETQ. The CDR3 spans 17 residues. This chain's CDR3 is CASSSSESGTPYGELFF. The CDR3 coding sequence is TGCGCCAGCAGCTCCTCAGAAAGCGGGACCCCCTACGGGGAGCTGTTTTTT.

The chain carries TRBV5-6 and TRBJ2-7; TRBD2 aligns across 9 bases. The CDR3 runs to 14 residues. Germline CDR1 reads SGHDT; CDR2 reads YYEEEE. The trim removed 0 bases at V and 6 bases at J, leaving 4 bases unmatched. CDR3 sequence reads: CASSLGLAVGEQYF. The CDR3 region has the DNA TGTGCCAGCAGCTTGGGACTAGCGGTTGGCGAGCAGTACTTC. The entire variable domain, with the rest obtained from reference TRBV5-6 and TRBJ2-7, is as follows: DAGVTQSPTHLIKTRGQQVTLRCSPKSGHDTVSWYQQALGQGPQFIFQYYEEEERQRGNFPDRFSGHQFPNYSSELNVNALLLGDSALYLCASSLGLAVGEQYFGPGTRLTVT.

This sequence joins TRBV14 and TRBJ1-2; 8 nucleotides line up with TRBD1. The junction had 12 bases not matched to a gene; V was cut back by 5 bases and J by 7 bases. This CDR3 is 15 amino acids long. CDR1 is SGHDN, CDR2 FVKESK, per germline. CDR3 nucleotides: TGTGCCAGCAGCTTAGGACAGGGAGGAAGAGGTGGCTACACCTTC. Translated, it gives CASSLGQGGRGGYTF. Full variable domain (rest looked up from reference TRBV14 and TRBJ1-2): EAGVTQFPSHSVIEKGQTVTLRCDPISGHDNLYWYRRVMGKEIKFLLHFVKESKQDESGMPNNRFLAERTGGTYSTLKVQPAELEDSGVYFCASSLGQGGRGGYTFGSGTRLTVV.

This clone was seen a single time. The chain has TRBV25-1 and TRBJ2-1; TRBD2 matches 7 bases. Looked up from germline, CDR1 is MGHDK and CDR2 is SYGVNS. Trimming removed 5 bases from V and 3 bases from J; junction bases left unmatched: 7. There are 15 residues in the CDR3. CDR3 protein: CASSQLAGDYNEQFF. Here the CDR3 DNA reads TGTGCCAGCAGTCAGTTGGCGGGGGACTACAATGAGCAGTTCTTC.

The CDR3 DNA reads TGCGCCAGCAGCTTGGCCACGACTAGCGGAACCTACAATGAGCAGTTCTTC. This gives the protein CASSLATTSGTYNEQFF. The chain uses TRBV5-1 and TRBJ2-1, with TRBD2 matching 9 bases. CDR3 length equals 17 residues. Germline values: CDR1 SGHRS, CDR2 YFSETQ. V trimming: 0 bases; J trimming: 2 bases; junction bases outside the gene matches: 6.

As to this clone: The junction departs from germline at one end; a sequencing error may be responsible. The V call is TRBV12-3 or TRBV12-4, the J call TRBJ2-1; tentative D call: TRBD2 (6 bases). CDR3 size: 13 residues. The CDR3 coding sequence is TGTGCCAGCAGTTTACAGGGAGGCCGAGGGGCCGTCTTC. Translating it yields CASSLQGGRGAVF.

This sequence joins TRBV7-2 and TRBJ2-5; 8 nucleotides agree with TRBD2. Per the germline V gene, CDR1 is SGHTA and CDR2 is FQGNSA. V shed 5 bases and J 4 bases; nucleotides not matched to a gene: 9. The CDR3 covers 15 residues. The CDR3 DNA sequence: TGTGCCAGCAGCACTGCCGCGGGGGGTTTAGAGACCCAGTACTTC. It specifies CASSTAAGGLETQYF.

The J gene is TRBJ2-2, the V gene TRBV12-3 or TRBV12-4; TRBD1 is a possible D gene (5 bases). The ends were cut back, 5 bases at V and 4 bases at J, with 8 bases in the middle. This CDR3 is built from 13 residues. For the CDR3, the DNA is TGTGCCAGCAGTAGGACACCCACCGGGGAGCTGTTTTTT. It is translated as CASSRTPTGELFF.

The rearrangement uses TRBV4-1 and TRBJ1-1; possible D gene TRBD1, 5 bases. Trimming pared 0 bases from V and 3 bases from J, leaving 8 bases between. Germline V gene data show CDR1 as MGHRA and CDR2 as YSYEKL. The CDR3 is 14 residues long. In nucleotides, the CDR3 is TGCGCCAGCAGCCAAGATCGGGGGTACACTGAAGCTTTCTTT. Protein sequence: CASSQDRGYTEAFF.

The J gene is TRBJ2-2, the V gene TRBV5-1; 11 bases match TRBD1. V dropped 4 bases and J dropped 6; count of bases not matched to a gene: 8. The CDR3 covers 16 residues. CDR1 and CDR2 (germline): SGHRS, YFSETQ. The DNA for the CDR3 is TGCGCCAGCAGCCTACTGGGACAGGGGGGTCCCGGGGAGCTGTTTTTT. It translates to CASSLLGQGGPGELFF.

The gene calls are TRBV10-3 and TRBJ2-2; D gene unclear. Germline V gene lookup returns CDR1 ENHRY and CDR2 SYGVKD. There are 14 residues in the CDR3. The V gene lost 0 bases and the J gene lost 5 bases, with 7 bases spanning the gap. The DNA for the CDR3 is TGTGCCATCAGTGAGTCGAGGCCGACCGGGGAGCTGTTTTTT. Protein product: CAISESRPTGELFF.

The chain uses TRBV6-1 and TRBJ2-2, with TRBD1 as a possible D gene (6 bases). CDR1 and CDR2 from the germline V gene are MNHNS and SASEGT. The CDR3 length is 15 residues. V shed 1 base and J shed 0 bases, with 6 bases lying between them. In DNA form, the CDR3 reads TGTGCCAGCAGTGAAGGACAGGCGAACACCGGGGAGCTGTTTTTT. This codes for CASSEGQANTGELFF.

This chain links TRBV30 with TRBJ2-3; no firm D call. The CDR3 spans 14 residues. Trimming removed 0 bases at V and 4 bases at J, with 11 bases between. Per the germline V gene, CDR1 is GTSNPN and CDR2 is SVGIG (reference sequence). CDR3 coding DNA: TGTGCCTGGAGTGTAGGAGTTTCCGCAGATACGCAGTATTTT. Its translation is CAWSVGVSADTQYF.

The V and J genes are TRBV6-5 and TRBJ2-7, with TRBD1 matching over 10 bases. Germline assignment: CDR1 MNHEY and CDR2 SVGAGI. V lost 6 bases to trimming and J lost 4 bases; unmatched junction nucleotides: 9. CDR3 length equals 15 residues. For the CDR3, the DNA is TGTGCCAGCAGCCAGTACGGGACAGGGGCATACGAGCAGTACTTC. This gives the protein CASSQYGTGAYEQYF.

The gene calls are TRBV18 and TRBJ2-1; 8 bases align to TRBD2. Germline V CDR1 and CDR2: KGHSH, LQKENI. This CDR3 has 19 residues. After removal of 3 bases from V and 2 bases from J, the junction contained 15 bases not matched to a gene. The DNA for the CDR3 is TGTGCCAGCTCACCGACCGCGGGAGGAACGCCTGACACCTACAATGAGCAGTTCTTC. Translation: CASSPTAGGTPDTYNEQFF.

The rearrangement joins TRBV2 to TRBJ1-5; 8 nucleotides align to TRBD1. Germline trimming cut 6 bases from V and 5 bases from J; bases unmatched to any gene: 9. Germline V gene sequence: CDR1 SNHLY, CDR2 FYNNEI. The CDR3 totals 15 residues. The CDR3 bases are TGTGCCAGCAGGGAACGGGGGACAGGCCATCAGCCCCAGCATTTT. It is translated as CASRERGTGHQPQHF.

There are a few counts of this clone. This sequence joins TRBV10-1 and TRBJ2-1, with D possibly TRBD2 on 6 matching bases. Looked up from germline, CDR1 is WNHNN and CDR2 is SYGVQD (reference sequence). Trimming took off 7 bases at V and 10 bases at J, with 11 bases between the two ends. The CDR3 length is 11 residues. The CDR3 loop reads CASTVAAEQFF. CDR3 DNA sequence: TGCGCCAGCACGGTAGCGGCAGAGCAGTTCTTC.

Only a few counts were recorded for this clone. The CDR3 DNA reads as TGTGCCAGCAGCCCCCAGGGGGAGAACTATGGCTACACCTTC. It translates to CASSPQGENYGYTF. The V gene is TRBV7-6, the J gene TRBJ1-2; 7 bases map to TRBD1. Germline assignment: CDR1 SGHVS and CDR2 FNYEAQ. This CDR3 has 14 residues. V dropped 5 bases and J dropped 2; count of bases not matched to a gene: 5.

The genes are TRBV14 and TRBJ2-6; possible D gene TRBD2, 5 bases. Germline CDR1 reads SGHDN; CDR2 reads FVKESK. The V end lost 0 bases, the J end lost 1 base, and 10 bases lay between the germline ends. The length of the CDR3 is 17 residues. In DNA, the CDR3 is TGTGCCAGCAGCCAAGATTGGGGAGTGTCTGGGGCCAACGTCCTGACTTTC. Translated: CASSQDWGVSGANVLTF.

The chain uses TRBV19 and TRBJ2-1, with 7 positions matching TRBD2. This CDR3 contains 13 residues. Per the germline V gene, CDR1 is LNHDA and CDR2 is SQIVND (reference sequence). Trimming took 5 bases from V and 9 from J; bases not matched to a gene: 7. The CDR3 DNA is TGTGCCAGTAGTCTTGAGCGGGACCGTGAGCAGTTCTTC. It is translated as CASSLERDREQFF.

J is TRBJ2-2 and V is TRBV3-1 (or the pseudogene TRBV3-2); 13 bases fit TRBD2. This CDR3 has 22 amino acids. Losses at the gene ends were 0 bases for V and 8 bases for J; bases not matched to a gene: 21. Per germline, CDR1 LGHDT and CDR2 YNNKEL (reference sequence). The CDR3 nucleotides read TGTGCCAGCAGCCAAGATGGGCTCTGGACTAGCGGGGGTCCCCTTATATCGGGGGAGCTGTTTTTT. Translating gives CASSQDGLWTSGGPLISGELFF.

CDR3 protein: CASSPVGTGNEKLFF. In nucleotides, the CDR3 is TGTGCCAGCTCACCCGTAGGGACAGGGAATGAAAAACTGTTTTTT. This chain connects TRBV18 to TRBJ1-4; TRBD1 aligns across 9 bases. Germline V gives CDR1 KGHSH, CDR2 LQKENI. The CDR3 covers 15 residues. Trimming took 3 bases from V and 5 from J; bases not matched to a gene: 4.

The chain carries TRBV7-9 and TRBJ2-3; TRBD2 might be the D (6 bases). Germline-derived CDR1 and CDR2 are SEHNR and FQNEAQ (reference sequence). Trimming shortened V by 3 bases and J by 2 bases, and 15 bases separated the two germline ends. This CDR3 has 16 amino acids. CDR3 region: CASSFGERRATDTQYF. The CDR3 nucleotides read TGTGCCAGCAGCTTCGGAGAGCGGAGGGCCACAGATACGCAGTATTTT.

In this sample, this clone turned up once. This rearrangement joins TRBV21-1 to TRBJ1-5. TRBV21-1 is deemed a pseudogene. This CDR3 spans 15 amino acids. This chain's CDR3 is CASSKIASNNQPQHF. The CDR3 bases are TGTGCCAGCAGCAAAATCGCGAGCAACAATCAGCCCCAGCATTTT.

The chain uses TRBV12-3 or TRBV12-4 and TRBJ1-2; the match to TRBD1 covers 8 bases. This CDR3 comprises 13 residues. V lost 6 bases to trimming and J lost 3 bases; unmatched junction nucleotides: 3. The CDR3 is CASRPGQDYGYTF. The CDR3 nucleotides read TGTGCCAGCAGACCGGGACAGGACTATGGCTACACCTTC.

The CDR3 nucleotides read TGTGCCAGCAGCCTCAGCCGGGCGGGGGCAGATACGCAGTATTTT. Translation gives CASSLSRAGADTQYF. The J gene is TRBJ2-3, the V gene TRBV11-3; 7 positions agree with TRBD2. CDR3 length: 15 amino acids. Germline V gene sequence: CDR1 SGHNT, CDR2 YENEEA. V dropped 5 bases and J dropped 4; count of bases not matched to a gene: 9. Using reference TRBV11-3 and TRBJ2-3 for the parts outside the CDR3, the full variable domain is EAGVVQSPRYKIIEKKQPVAFWCNPISGHNTLYWYLQNLGQGPELLIRYENEEAVDDSQLPKDRFSAERLKGVDSTLKIQPAELGDSAVYLCASSLSRAGADTQYFGPGTRLTVL.

The V and J genes are TRBV5-6 and TRBJ2-1, with TRBD2 matching over 13 bases. The CDR3 sequence is 16 residues long. Trimming removed 2 bases from V and 6 bases from J; junction bases left unmatched: 5. The germline gives CDR1 SGHDT, CDR2 YYEEEE. The CDR3 spells CASSFGLAGALNEQFF. CDR3 in DNA: TGTGCCAGCAGCTTTGGACTAGCGGGGGCCCTCAATGAGCAGTTCTTC.

This sequence joins TRBV7-8 and TRBJ1-2, with 12 positions matching TRBD1. V was clipped by 2 bases and J by 8 bases; unmatched bases: 12. CDR1 and CDR2 from the germline V gene are SGHVS and FQNEAQ. The CDR3 spans 17 residues. In DNA form, the CDR3 reads TGTGCCAGCAGCTTACAGGGGACAGGGGGCATAACACGGGGCTACACCTTC. Translating gives CASSLQGTGGITRGYTF.